Detailed here is one TCR beta chain. What it binds is not known. The sample originates from a study of T cells in Graves' hyperthyroidism and ophthalmopathy. Looking at the study overall: Before treatment of any kind, peripheral blood was taken at initial diagnosis.

Researchers took RNA transcripts and amplified the TCR beta CDR3 regions from them. The HTBI primer set was used in a first-round RT-PCR of the TCR CDR3. Via MiXCR, TCRdb re-called the multiplex PCR reads, giving one row per CDR3 protein. Of about 300,000 distinct CDR3 sequences listed, less than 20% are singletons. Overall study findings and caveats: A 13 V-J model separated ophthalmopathy from stable hyperthyroidism.

The germline V gene encodes CDR1 LNHDA and CDR2 SQIVND (reference sequence). This CDR3 is built from 16 residues. V gave up 4 bases and J gave up 6 bases, with 22 bases separating them. Each diagnosis drew on symptoms, thyroxine, TRAb, thyroid ultrasound and orbital computed tomography findings. Sequenced input: blood. This chain connects TRBV19 to TRBJ2-7; D is unclear. This TCR was recovered from a man over 45 with Graves' ophthalmopathy. CDR3 region: CASSKPLLGWWGEQYF. The CDR3 nucleotides are TGTGCCAGTAGTAAACCCCTTTTGGGGTGGTGGGGCGAGCAGTACTTC. Full variable domain (remainder filled in from reference TRBV19 and TRBJ2-7): DGGITQSPKYLFRKEGQNVTLSCEQNLNHDAMYWYRQDPGQGLRLIYYSQIVNDFQKGDIAEGYSVSREKKESFPLTVTSAQKNPTAFYLCASSKPLLGWWGEQYFGPGTRLTVT.